The clone carrying this T cell receptor (beta chain) was counted only a few times. What it binds is unknown. The data stem from a study of T cell repertoires in cytomegalovirus infection. Whole-study context: Based on public TCR beta signatures, there were indications of CMV infection and of a matching HLA type.

TCRdb re-called the reads with MiXCR, one entry per CDR3 protein. Altogether fewer than 550,000 distinct CDR3 sequences are present, about 26% being singletons, with the ten largest covering roughly an eighth. The V segment lost 4 bases and the J segment 3 bases; nucleotides outside the gene matches: 4. Germline V gene lookup returns CDR1 SEHNR and CDR2 FQNEAQ (reference sequence). The CDR3 covers 14 residues. The study's findings and limits: The ex vivo response was dominated by HLA-C-restricted CMV-specific TCR beta clonotypes. Adding up the frequency of public TCR beta families identified people who carried CMV plus the relevant HLA.

This clonotype was sampled from a human donor in good health (CMV status not recorded). Some clones in this sample may be carry-over from other donors' samples. Sequenced: PBMCs. The V call is TRBV7-9, the J call TRBJ2-7, with 9 bases that match TRBD1. The CDR3 sequence is CASSYSGQGYEQYF. The CDR3 DNA reads as TGTGCCAGCAGCTATTCGGGACAGGGCTACGAGCAGTACTTC.